A single T cell receptor (beta chain) is shown here with its context. The data belong to a study of blood T cell repertoires in COVID-19. Study summary: Spain, Italy and the United States supplied samples that represented acute and convalescent COVID-19.

Germline loops: CDR1 LGHNA, CDR2 YSLEER. Trimming took 0 bases from V and 5 from J; bases not matched to a gene: 5. This CDR3 region has 15 residues. This table comes from immunoSEQ multiplex PCR, and its TCRdb copy is limited to in-frame clones, with some not included. Among around 63,000 clones, more than 75% were seen once, and the ten largest hold over 6.5%. The source is a man between 60 and 75 years old with acute or convalescent COVID-19. The chain couples TRBV4-3 to TRBJ2-5, with 8 bases fitting TRBD2. Sequencing was performed on peripheral blood. The CDR3 region has the DNA TGCGCCAGCAGCCAAGATTCGAGCGGGAGCGAGACCCAGTACTTC. Its protein product is CASSQDSSGSETQYF.